The 18 T cell receptor beta chains reported below all come from one sample, sequenced in a study of T cells after somatic rescue of genetic block. Method: immunoSEQ multiplex PCR; TCRdb's copy keeps in-frame clones and lacks some. Altogether roughly 67,000 clones are present, roughly 92% being singletons, with the ten largest covering just under 3%. The sample comprised peripheral blood mononuclear cells (PBMCs). Receptor source: a man aged 35-49 years.

This chain joins TRBV28 and TRBJ2-1, with TRBD2 identical over 8 bases. The length of the CDR3 is 15 residues. Unmatched junction bases numbered 1, after V lost 1 base and J lost 2 bases. Germline CDR1 is MDHEN and CDR2 is SYDVKM. For the CDR3, the DNA is TGTGCCAGCAGTTTATCCGGGAGGGCCTACAATGAGCAGTTCTTC. This encodes CASSLSGRAYNEQFF.

The gene calls are TRBV5-4 and TRBJ1-1; 7 bases align to TRBD1. The CDR3 loop spans 14 amino acids. Germline loops: CDR1 SGHNT, CDR2 YYREEE (reference sequence). V shed 4 bases, J shed 4 bases, and the junction held 7 bases outside the gene matches. As DNA, the CDR3 is TGTGCCAGCAGCCACCGGGACAGCCTCACTGAAGCTTTCTTT. It yields the protein CASSHRDSLTEAFF.

The chain uses TRBV7-2 and TRBJ2-3, with D hard to call. The CDR3 runs to 12 residues. Deletions cut 4 bases from V and 0 bases from J, with 2 bases between. Germline CDR1 SGHTA, CDR2 FQGNSA. The DNA for the CDR3 is TGTGCCAGCAGCTCAAGCACAGATACGCAGTATTTT. The encoded protein is CASSSSTDTQYF.

The rearrangement links TRBV7-7 to TRBJ2-7; D is perhaps TRBD1 or TRBD2 (5 bases each). Germline CDR1 is SSHAT and CDR2 is FNYEAQ (reference sequence). Trimming cost V 4 bases and J 0 bases, with 13 bases left between them. The length of the CDR3 is 15 residues. In DNA form, the CDR3 reads TGTGCCAGCAGCTCGGGGTCAGGGTCCTCCTACGAGCAGTACTTC. Translated, it gives CASSSGSGSSYEQYF.

In its sample, this clone was seen a few times. The genes are TRBV4-1 and TRBJ2-3; D is unresolved. The CDR3 contains 15 residues. V lost 2 bases to trimming and J lost 5 bases, with 14 bases between them. The germline gives CDR1 MGHRA, CDR2 YSYEKL. The CDR3 region has the DNA TGCGCCAGCAGCCAATTGCCAACGTCCCGAGATACGCAGTATTTT. This translates into CASSQLPTSRDTQYF.

The chain employs TRBV11-2 and TRBJ2-7; D possibly uses TRBD1 or TRBD2 (5 bases each). The CDR3 is 15 residues long. The V gene lost 4 bases and the J gene lost 0 bases, with 13 bases spanning the gap. Germline V CDR1 and CDR2: SGHAT, FQNNGV. CDR3 DNA sequence: TGTGCCAGCAGCTACGGTTGGGGGAGCTCCTACGAGCAGTACTTC. This encodes CASSYGWGSSYEQYF.

This clone came up a few times. The CDR3 sequence is CASSGSGRAVEQYF. As DNA, the CDR3 is TGTGCCAGCAGCGGTAGCGGGAGGGCCGTCGAGCAGTACTTC. The V gene is TRBV14, the J gene TRBJ2-7; 11 bases agree with TRBD2. Germline-derived CDR1 and CDR2 are SGHDN and FVKESK. V lost 5 bases and J lost 6; bases outside the gene matches: 6. The CDR3 spans 14 residues.

J is TRBJ1-3 and V is TRBV10-2; TRBD1 is a possible D gene (5 bases). Germline V gene sequence: CDR1 WSHSY, CDR2 SAAADI. The CDR3 is 14 residues long. The germline V and J ends were trimmed by 7 bases and 1 base, with 11 bases remaining between them. The CDR3 DNA reads TGCGCCAGCATGTTGGAGGGGTCTGGAAACACCATATATTTT. Its protein is CASMLEGSGNTIYF.

The chain joins TRBV11-2 to TRBJ2-3; D gene ambiguous. Germline assignment: CDR1 SGHAT and CDR2 FQNNGV. Trimming left V 1 base short and J 4 bases short, with 6 bases between. The CDR3 length is 13 residues. The CDR3 nucleotides read TGTGCCAGCAGCTTAGCGGGCTCAGATACGCAGTATTTT. Amino acid sequence: CASSLAGSDTQYF.

CDR3 region: CASREFEGHFSGYTF. The CDR3 DNA reads as TGTGCCAGCAGGGAGTTCGAGGGACACTTCAGTGGCTACACCTTC. The chain combines TRBV6-5 with TRBJ1-2, with a weak D call TRBD1 (6 bases). Per germline, CDR1 MNHEY and CDR2 SVGAGI. Trimming cost V 6 bases and J 7 bases, with 21 bases left between them. This CDR3 has 15 amino acids.

This chain joins TRBV28 and TRBJ2-2; D is ambiguous. V was pared by 7 bases and J by 6 bases, with 15 bases between. Germline-derived CDR1 and CDR2 are MDHEN and SYDVKM. This CDR3 contains 14 residues. The CDR3 reads CASTLLAPSGELFF. The CDR3 DNA follows: TGTGCCAGCACCCTCTTAGCCCCGTCCGGGGAGCTGTTTTTT.

The chain has TRBV4-2 and TRBJ1-2; perhaps TRBD1 as D (6 bases). The length of the CDR3 is 13 residues. Trimming took off 6 bases at V and 0 bases at J, with 8 bases between the two ends. The germline CDR1 and CDR2 sequences are LGHNA and YNFKEQ. The CDR3 sequence is CASRGQTNYGYTF. The CDR3 coding sequence is TGTGCCAGCAGAGGACAGACTAACTATGGCTACACCTTC.

Only a few counts were recorded for this clone. The CDR3 sequence: CASSYRTAGSYNEQFF. CDR3 coding DNA: TGTGCCAGCAGTTACCGGACAGCGGGGTCCTACAATGAGCAGTTCTTC. V usage is TRBV6-6 and J usage is TRBJ2-1; a weak D match, TRBD2 (7 bases). Germline V gives CDR1 MNHNY, CDR2 SVGAGI (reference sequence). This CDR3 region has 16 residues. V was cut by 2 bases and J by 1 base, with 12 bases left in between.

The rearrangement links TRBV9 to TRBJ2-7, with a tentative D call TRBD1 (6 bases). Germline assignment: CDR1 SGDLS and CDR2 YYNGEE. V lost 0 bases, J lost 9 bases, and 13 bases lay in between. This CDR3 has 13 amino acids. This chain's CDR3 is CASSVEDSSGQYF. As DNA, the CDR3 is TGTGCCAGCAGCGTAGAGGACAGTTCCGGGCAGTACTTC.

The chain carries TRBV11-2 and TRBJ2-3; 7 nucleotides line up with TRBD2. Losses at the gene ends were 2 bases for V and 0 bases for J; bases not matched to a gene: 5. Germline assignment: CDR1 SGHAT and CDR2 FQNNGV. The CDR3 length is 16 residues. CDR3 loop: CASSLSRRGSTDTQYF. The CDR3 DNA reads TGTGCCAGCAGCTTATCCCGGCGGGGGAGCACAGATACGCAGTATTTT.

The gene calls are TRBV28 and TRBJ2-5; 8 bases line up with TRBD1. Per the germline V gene, CDR1 is MDHEN and CDR2 is SYDVKM. Trimming removed 7 bases from V and 3 bases from J; junction bases left unmatched: 10. This CDR3 has 15 amino acids. CDR3 DNA sequence: TGTGCCAGCAAGCACTCAGGGGGCGCGGAAGAGACCCAGTACTTC. Its protein is CASKHSGGAEETQYF.

This chain uses TRBV5-6 with TRBJ1-6; a weak D match, TRBD1 (6 bases). With 2 bases removed from V and 9 bases from J, the gap between germline ends came to 15 bases. Germline V CDR1 and CDR2: SGHDT, YYEEEE. The length of the CDR3 is 15 residues. The CDR3 region is CASSFNRASGSPLHF. For the CDR3, the DNA is TGTGCCAGCAGCTTTAACAGGGCTTCGGGTTCACCCCTCCACTTT. The whole variable domain, filled in from reference TRBV5-6 and TRBJ1-6, reads DAGVTQSPTHLIKTRGQQVTLRCSPKSGHDTVSWYQQALGQGPQFIFQYYEEEERQRGNFPDRFSGHQFPNYSSELNVNALLLGDSALYLCASSFNRASGSPLHFGNGTRLTVT.

In this sample, this clone turned up a few times. This chain joins TRBV6-5 and TRBJ2-2; 7 bases map to TRBD1. This CDR3 is 16 amino acids long. J gave up 1 base and V 4 bases, and 6 bases lay outside the gene matches. CDR1 and CDR2 from the germline V gene are MNHEY and SVGAGI. This chain's CDR3 is CASSFSRTGNTGELFF. In nucleotides, the CDR3 is TGTGCCAGCAGTTTTAGCCGGACAGGGAACACCGGGGAGCTGTTTTTT.